This T cell receptor beta chain appears in the sequencing data of a study of cytomegalovirus exposure and HLA in healthy donors. General observations from the study: About 90% or about 30% of the time was how often most TCR beta V segments were productive, according to an earlier analysis.

This clone appeared a single time. Its antigen remains unknown. Trimming cost V 1 base and J 4 bases, with 10 bases left between them. Germline values: CDR1 SGHTA, CDR2 FQGNSA. This CDR3 is 14 amino acids long. The primer mix had 60 Vbeta and 13 Jbeta primers. Authors' analysis steps: A later analysis tallied approximately 78 million unique TCR beta chains, 8.5 million to 11 million of them shared. Produced via immunoSEQ multiplex PCR; TCRdb's table is partial and in-frame only. The D gene and trimming were derived from the DNA, and the V and J assignments and clone size from that table. Found here are some 190,000 clones, 65% to 80% of them singletons; the top ten hold 2% to 2.5%.

The genes are TRBV7-2 and TRBJ1-2, with D possibly being TRBD1 (6 bases). The sequence was collected from a young woman in good health and CMV-seropositive. Sequencing used PBMCs. CDR3 coding DNA: TGTGCCAGCAGCTTAGGGGGGCGCAGCTATGGCTACACCTTC. Residues: CASSLGGRSYGYTF.